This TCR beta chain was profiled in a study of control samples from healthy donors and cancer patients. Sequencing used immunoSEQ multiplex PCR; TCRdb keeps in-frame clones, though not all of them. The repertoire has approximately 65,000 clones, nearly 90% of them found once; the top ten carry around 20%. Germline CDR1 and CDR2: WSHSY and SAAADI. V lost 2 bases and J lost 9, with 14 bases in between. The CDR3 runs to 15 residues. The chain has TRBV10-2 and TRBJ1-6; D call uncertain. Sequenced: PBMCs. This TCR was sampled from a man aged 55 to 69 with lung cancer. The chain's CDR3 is CASSETQVTRSPLHF. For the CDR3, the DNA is TGCGCCAGCAGTGAGACGCAGGTAACGCGTTCACCCCTCCACTTT.